This T cell receptor beta chain was observed in a study of blood T cell repertoires in COVID-19. Looking at the study overall: COVID-19 samples, acute and convalescent, were from the United States, Italy and Spain. The analysed material was cDNA or gDNA that came from T cells, B-cell-depleted T cells, or PBMCs.

As processed by the authors: It was from reference gene primer amplification that nucleated cell counts were estimated. Profiled with immunoSEQ multiplex PCR; TCRdb holds only in-frame clones, not every one. Clone size and the V and J calls come from that table; the DNA yielded D and trimming. The sample shows 150,000 to 200,000 clones, 80% of them seen only once. The sequencing input was peripheral blood. The sequence derives from a man aged 55 to 70 with acute or convalescent COVID-19.

DNA for the CDR3: TGTGCCAGCGCGGCGGGGGCGGGGAACACTGAAGCTTTCTTT. Its translation is CASAAGAGNTEAFF. The rearrangement links TRBV6-5 to TRBJ1-1; TRBD1 is a possible D gene (6 bases). CDR3 length equals 14 residues. The germline V and J ends were trimmed by 8 bases and 1 base, with 14 bases remaining between them. Germline V gene data show CDR1 as MNHEY and CDR2 as SVGAGI.